The rows below give T cell receptor beta chains drawn from one sample of a study of blood T cell repertoires in COVID-19. Here immunoSEQ multiplex PCR was the method, and the copy in TCRdb shows in-frame clones only, minus some. Among some 130,000 clones listed, approximately 74% were seen once. Sequences were obtained from peripheral blood. All receptors derive from a woman between 65 and 79 years old with acute or convalescent COVID-19. The CDR3 runs from the conserved cysteine through the conserved F or W. The D gene is left open where the match is weak. Not all rows give a size; the values are once, few, many and, for expanded clones, a class.

v_gene	j_gene	abundance	d_gene	CDR3aa	CDR3nt
TRBV7-8	TRBJ2-7	once	TRBD1	CASSLGTGNYEQYF	TGTGCCAGCAGCTTAGGGACAGGGAACTACGAGCAGTACTTC
TRBV5-8	TRBJ1-2	few	TRBD1	CASSLEGTAFNYGYTF	TGTGCCAGCAGCTTGGAAGGGACAGCTTTTAACTATGGCTACACCTTC
TRBV25-1	TRBJ1-2	NA	NA	CASSAGVKYGYTF	TGTGCCAGCAGTGCAGGGGTCAAATATGGCTACACCTTC
TRBV7-2	TRBJ2-6	NA	NA	CASSFSGANVLTF	TGTGCCAGCAGCTTTAGTGGGGCCAACGTCCTGACTTTC
TRBV20-1	TRBJ1-2	NA	TRBD1	CSASDRVYGYTF	TGCAGTGCTAGTGACAGGGTGTATGGCTACACCTTC
TRBV27	TRBJ2-7	once	TRBD2	CASSLLAGGLSYEQYF	TGTGCCAGCAGTTTATTAGCGGGGGGTCTTTCCTACGAGCAGTACTTC
TRBV19	TRBJ2-7	NA	TRBD1	CASSYSTGSYEQYF	TGTGCCAGTAGTTACTCGACAGGGTCCTACGAGCAGTACTTC
TRBV28	TRBJ2-5	NA	TRBD1	CASKKGASQYF	TGTGCCAGCAAAAAGGGGGCTTCCCAGTACTTC
TRBV3-1/TRBV3-2	TRBJ2-1	NA	TRBD2	CASSQGTSGSGYQFF	TGTGCCAGCAGCCAAGGGACTAGCGGGAGTGGTTATCAGTTCTTC
TRBV24-1	TRBJ2-7	NA	NA	CATSDTVTKSEQYF	TGTGCCACCAGTGATACAGTGACAAAGTCCGAGCAGTACTTC
TRBV30	TRBJ2-7	NA	NA	CAWSPYTYEQYF	TGTGCCTGGAGTCCTTACACCTACGAGCAGTACTTC
TRBV5-1	TRBJ1-2	once	TRBD1	CVSSFQGQGGDGYTF	TGCGTCAGCAGCTTCCAGGGACAGGGAGGAGATGGCTACACCTTC
TRBV6-6	TRBJ1-4	once	NA	CASSLDRLTTNEKLFF	TGTGCCAGCAGTTTGGACAGATTAACAACTAATGAAAAACTGTTTTTT
TRBV10-3	TRBJ1-6	NA	NA	CAISESGDNSPLHF	TGTGCCATCAGTGAATCGGGGGATAATTCACCCCTCCACTTT
TRBV18	TRBJ2-5	once	TRBD1	CASSTGQGGQETQYF	TGTGCCAGCTCAACGGGACAGGGGGGGCAAGAGACCCAGTACTTC
TRBV7-2	TRBJ2-1	NA	TRBD2	CASSPGTSSHNEQFF	TGTGCCAGCAGTCCCGGGACTAGCTCCCACAATGAGCAGTTCTTC
TRBV18	TRBJ1-6	NA	TRBD1	CASSPDPQGAASLHF	TGTGCCAGCTCACCGGACCCACAGGGGGCGGCTTCCCTCCACTTT